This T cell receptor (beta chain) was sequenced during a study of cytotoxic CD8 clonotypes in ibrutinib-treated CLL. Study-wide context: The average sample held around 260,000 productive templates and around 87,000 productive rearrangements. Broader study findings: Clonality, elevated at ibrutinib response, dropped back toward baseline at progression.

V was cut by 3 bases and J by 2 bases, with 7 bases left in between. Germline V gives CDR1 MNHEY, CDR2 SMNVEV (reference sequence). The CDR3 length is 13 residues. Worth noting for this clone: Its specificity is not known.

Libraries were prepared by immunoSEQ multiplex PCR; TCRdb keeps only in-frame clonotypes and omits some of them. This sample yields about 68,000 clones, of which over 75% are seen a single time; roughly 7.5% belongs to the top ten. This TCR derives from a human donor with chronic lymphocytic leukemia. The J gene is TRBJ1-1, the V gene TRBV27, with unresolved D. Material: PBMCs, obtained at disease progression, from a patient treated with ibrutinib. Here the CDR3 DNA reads TGTGCCAGCAGTTTTCGGGCAAACACTGAAGCTTTCTTT. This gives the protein CASSFRANTEAFF.